These 2 T cell receptor beta chains came from one sample sequenced in a study of beta chain features in type 1 diabetes. Sequenced material consisted of expressed TCRB transcripts (all of the isolated RNA was reverse transcribed). Produced via immunoSEQ multiplex PCR; TCRdb's table is partial and in-frame only. This sample has about 160,000 clones, with just over 9% found just once. Sequences were obtained from central memory CD4+ T cells from blood. The receptors stem from a woman aged 18-29 years in good health.

This clone appeared a few times. This chain connects TRBV30 to TRBJ1-1, with D perhaps TRBD1 (5 bases). Germline lookup yields CDR1 GTSNPN and CDR2 SVGIG (reference sequence). This CDR3 has 13 amino acids. V lost 0 bases and J 4 bases, leaving 9 bases between the germline ends. The CDR3 reads CAWSVPDSTEAFF. The CDR3 DNA reads as TGTGCCTGGAGTGTACCCGACAGCACTGAAGCTTTCTTT.

The chain carries TRBV5-1 and TRBJ2-5; D is perhaps TRBD1 (6 bases). The J call may be incorrect, as the DNA end agrees better with TRBJ2-7. This CDR3 spans 15 amino acids. Germline CDR1 reads SGHRS; CDR2 reads YFSETQ. The CDR3 loop reads CASSREGTIISEQYF. The CDR3 bases are TGCGCCAGCAGCCGAGAAGGGACAATTATTTCCGAGCAGTACTTC.